These T cell receptor beta chains were read from a single sample in a study of T cells in Graves' hyperthyroidism and ophthalmopathy. TCRdb re-derived calls from the multiplex PCR reads in MiXCR, one entry per CDR3 protein. The repertoire holds a few hundred thousand distinct CDR3 sequences, with approximately 44% as singletons. The specimen sequenced was peripheral blood or thyroid tissue (not recorded which). Receptor source: a woman between 18 and 29 years old with Graves' hyperthyroidism. Each CDR3 is given with its conserved first and last residue. Fields, in order: clone size, D gene, J gene, V gene, CDR3 protein, CDR3 DNA. The D gene is left open where the match is weak. Size values are once, few and many counts, or a class for expanded clones, and some rows have none.

many,TRBD1,TRBJ2-5,TRBV6-5,CASSGDRQETQYF,TGTGCCAGCAGTGGGGACAGACAAGAGACCCAGTACTTC
many,NA,TRBJ2-7,TRBV7-9,CASRDSEEASYEQYF,TGTGCCAGCAGGGACTCGGAAGAGGCATCCTACGAGCAGTACTTC
NA,TRBD2,TRBJ2-5,TRBV29-1,CSGGTSGIRASETQYF,TGCAGCGGTGGGACTAGCGGGATTCGGGCAAGTGAGACCCAGTACTTC
NA,NA,TRBJ1-6,TRBV7-3,CASSLLPGNNSPLHF,TGTGCCAGCAGCTTATTACCAGGGAATAATTCACCCCTCCACTTT
NA,NA,TRBJ1-5,TRBV7-6,CASSLGQVKGRRKDQPQHF,TGTGCCAGCAGCTTAGGCCAAGTGAAGGGGCGCAGGAAGGATCAGCCCCAGCATTTT
many,TRBD2,TRBJ2-2,TRBV5-6,CASSLTLAVTGELFF,TGTGCCAGCAGCTTAACGCTAGCGGTCACCGGGGAGCTGTTTTTT
NA,TRBD1,TRBJ1-1,TRBV10-3,CAITRTGWTEAFF,TGTGCCATCACAAGGACAGGGTGGACTGAAGCTTTCTTT
NA,NA,TRBJ2-5,TRBV24-1,CATWTGHPQETQYF,TGTGCCACCTGGACGGGACATCCCCAAGAGACCCAGTACTTC
many,NA,TRBJ1-6,TRBV6-5,CASSYSGSPLHF,TGTGCCAGCAGTTACTCCGGTTCACCCCTCCACTTT
NA,TRBD1,TRBJ1-3,TRBV24-1,CATSEPRDRGQIGSGNTIYF,TGTGCCACCAGTGAGCCACGGGACAGGGGGCAGATAGGCTCTGGAAACACCATATATTTT
many,NA,TRBJ1-5,TRBV2,CAGSGRIDQPQHF,TGTGCCGGTTCGGGGAGGATCGATCAGCCCCAGCATTTT
many,NA,TRBJ1-5,TRBV11-2,CASSLENTRAQHF,TGTGCCAGCAGCTTAGAGAATACGCGGGCCCAGCATTTT
many,TRBD1,TRBJ1-4,TRBV20-1,CSAQGSEKLFF,TGCAGTGCACAGGGGTCTGAAAAACTGTTTTTT
NA,TRBD1,TRBJ1-5,TRBV15,CATRDRGSQPQHF,TGTGCCACCAGGGACAGGGGGAGTCAGCCCCAGCATTTT
NA,NA,TRBJ2-7,TRBV12-3/TRBV12-4,CASSSDGSSREQYF,TGTGCCAGCAGTTCGGACGGGAGTTCACGCGAGCAGTACTTC
NA,TRBD2,TRBJ2-1,TRBV20-1,CSARDLASGRGNEQFF,TGCAGTGCTAGAGATCTTGCTAGCGGGAGGGGGAATGAGCAGTTCTTC
NA,NA,TRBJ2-7,TRBV19,CASSILPGSHSYEQYF,TGTGCCAGTAGTATTCTACCGGGGAGCCACTCCTACGAGCAGTACTTC
NA,TRBD1,TRBJ1-2,TRBV5-1,CASSGAGGDYGYTF,TGCGCCAGCAGCGGGGCAGGGGGCGACTATGGCTACACCTTC
NA,TRBD1,TRBJ2-5,TRBV24-1,CATSDSGTGGRRETQYF,TGTGCCACCAGTGACTCCGGGACAGGGGGGAGACGGGAGACCCAGTACTTC
once,NA,TRBJ1-4,TRBV7-2,CASSLEVRGLEKLFF,TGTGCCAGCAGCTTAGAAGTTCGGGGATTGGAAAAACTGTTTTTT
many,NA,TRBJ1-2,TRBV5-8,CASSLYSQDFNYGYTF,TGTGCCAGCAGCTTGTACTCACAGGATTTTAACTATGGCTACACCTTC
NA,NA,TRBJ2-6,TRBV15,CASSQGDGYRLSGANVLTF,TGTGCCAGCAGCCAAGGGGATGGCTACCGACTCTCTGGGGCCAACGTCTTGACTTTC